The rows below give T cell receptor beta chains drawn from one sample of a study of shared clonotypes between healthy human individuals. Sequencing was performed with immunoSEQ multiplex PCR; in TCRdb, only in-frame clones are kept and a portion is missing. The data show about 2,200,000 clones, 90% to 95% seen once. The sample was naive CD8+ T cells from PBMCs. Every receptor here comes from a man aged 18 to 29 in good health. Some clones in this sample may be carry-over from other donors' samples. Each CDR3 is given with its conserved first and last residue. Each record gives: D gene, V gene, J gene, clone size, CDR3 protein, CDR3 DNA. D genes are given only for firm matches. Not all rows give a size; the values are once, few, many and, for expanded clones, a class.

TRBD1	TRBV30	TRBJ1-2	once	CAWSEGQETGYTF	TGTGCCTGGAGCGAGGGACAGGAGACCGGCTACACCTTC
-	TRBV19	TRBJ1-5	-	CASSIKRDGQPQHF	TGTGCCAGTAGTATAAAGAGGGATGGTCAGCCCCAGCATTTT
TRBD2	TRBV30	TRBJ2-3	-	CAWSVSSGRTDTQYF	TGTGCCTGGAGTGTATCCAGCGGGAGGACAGATACGCAGTATTTT
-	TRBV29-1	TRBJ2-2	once	CSVVDRSNTGELFF	TGCAGCGTTGTAGATCGATCGAACACCGGGGAGCTGTTTTTT
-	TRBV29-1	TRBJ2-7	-	CSVGTANSVEQYF	TGCAGCGTGGGAACAGCGAACTCCGTCGAGCAGTACTTC
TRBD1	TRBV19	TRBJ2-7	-	CASSIRTGIDEQYF	TGTGCCAGTAGTATCAGGACAGGGATCGACGAGCAGTACTTC
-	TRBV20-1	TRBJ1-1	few	CSALGAEAFF	TGCAGTGCCCTTGGGGCTGAAGCTTTCTTT
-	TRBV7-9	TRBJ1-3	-	CASSLTGPGNTIYF	TGTGCCAGCAGCTTAACAGGGCCTGGAAACACCATATATTTT
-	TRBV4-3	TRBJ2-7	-	CASSQEGGASYEQYF	TGCGCCAGCAGCCAGGAGGGGGGAGCCTCCTACGAGCAGTACTTC
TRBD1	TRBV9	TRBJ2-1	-	CASQGAEGSYNEQFF	TGTGCCAGCCAGGGGGCAGAAGGCTCCTACAATGAGCAGTTCTTC
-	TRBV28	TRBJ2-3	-	CASLFGGTQYF	TGTGCCAGCCTCTTCGGGGGTACGCAGTATTTT
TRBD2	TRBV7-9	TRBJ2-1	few	CASSLAGGNEQFF	TGTGCCAGCAGCTTAGCGGGAGGGAATGAGCAGTTCTTC